This T cell receptor (beta chain) comes out of a study of blood T cell repertoires in COVID-19. Study summary: Acute and convalescent COVID-19 specimens originated in the United States, Italy and Spain.

The sample holds a few counts of this clone. This CDR3 has 13 residues. Trimming removed 2 bases at V and 8 bases at J, with 10 bases between. CDR1 is MNHNY, CDR2 SVGAGI, per germline (reference sequence). Source study methods: Amplification of reference gene primers was used by the study to estimate nucleated cell counts. Data came from immunoSEQ multiplex PCR; TCRdb stores just in-frame clones and leaves some out. D and trimming were read from the DNA, whereas the V and J calls and clone size are those reported in that table. In the table there are 100,000 to 150,000 clones, roughly 80% of which are singletons.

Sequences were obtained from peripheral blood. The chain joins TRBV6-6 to TRBJ2-1; D is unclear. The receptor was derived from a man aged 45-65 years with acute or convalescent COVID-19. Written as DNA, the CDR3 is TGTGCCAGCAGTTACCCGAACCGCGATGAGCAGTTCTTC. Translation: CASSYPNRDEQFF.